The clone carrying this TCR beta chain was recorded only once. The data derive from a study of blood T cell repertoires in COVID-19. Study in general: The United States, Italy and Spain supplied acute and convalescent COVID-19 samples.

The protocol was immunoSEQ multiplex PCR, while the TCRdb copy is restricted to in-frame clones and leaves out a portion. The data contain around 260,000 clones, more than 75% of them singletons. The CDR3 loop spans 13 amino acids. Trimming took 6 bases from V and 2 from J; bases not matched to a gene: 3. The germline V gene has CDR1 MDHEN and CDR2 SYDVKM. The chain recombines TRBV28 with TRBJ2-7, with 8 bases lining up with TRBD1. This receptor was taken from a woman in her fifties or sixties with COVID-19, enrolled during active disease. The sequencing input was peripheral blood. For the CDR3, the DNA is TGTGCCAGCAGCAGGGGGCCAGCCTACGAGCAGTACTTC. Protein: CASSRGPAYEQYF.